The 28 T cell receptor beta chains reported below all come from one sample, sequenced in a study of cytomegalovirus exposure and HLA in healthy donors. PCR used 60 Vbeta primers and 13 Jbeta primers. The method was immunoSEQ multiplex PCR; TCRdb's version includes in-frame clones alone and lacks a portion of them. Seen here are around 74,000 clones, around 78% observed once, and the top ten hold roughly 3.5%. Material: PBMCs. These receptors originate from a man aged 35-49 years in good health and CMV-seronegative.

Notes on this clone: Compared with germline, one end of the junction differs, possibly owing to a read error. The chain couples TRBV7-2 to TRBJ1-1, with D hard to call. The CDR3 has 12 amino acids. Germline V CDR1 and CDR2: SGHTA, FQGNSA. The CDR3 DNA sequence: TGTGCCCGCAGCCATCAACGGGCTGAAGCTTTCTTT. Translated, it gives CARSHQRAEAFF.

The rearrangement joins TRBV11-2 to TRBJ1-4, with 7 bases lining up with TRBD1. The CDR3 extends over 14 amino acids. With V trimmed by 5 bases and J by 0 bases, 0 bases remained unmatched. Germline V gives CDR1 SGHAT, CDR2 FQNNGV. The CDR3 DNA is TGTGCCAGCAGCGGGACAGCAACTAATGAAAAACTGTTTTTT. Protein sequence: CASSGTATNEKLFF.

The CDR3 DNA is TGCGCCAGCAGCCCGGGGGGAAATTCACCCCTCCACTTT. It encodes CASSPGGNSPLHF. The V gene is TRBV4-3, the J gene TRBJ1-6, with D possibly matching TRBD1 (5 bases). CDR1 LGHNA and CDR2 YSLEER come from the germline V gene. This CDR3 contains 13 residues. Between the trimmed V and J ends, which lost 4 bases and 7 bases, there was a span of 8 bases.

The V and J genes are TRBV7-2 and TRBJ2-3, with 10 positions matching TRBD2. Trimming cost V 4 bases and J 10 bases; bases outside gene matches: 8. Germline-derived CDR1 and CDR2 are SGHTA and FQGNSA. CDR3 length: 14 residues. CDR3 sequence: CASSSSGGDSAQYF. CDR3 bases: TGTGCCAGCAGCTCGAGCGGGGGGGATTCCGCGCAGTATTTT. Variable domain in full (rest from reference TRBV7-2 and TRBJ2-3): GAGVSQSPSNKVTEKGKDVELRCDPISGHTALYWYRQSLGQGLEFLIYFQGNSAPDKSGLPSDRFSAERTGGSVSTLTIQRTQQEDSAVYLCASSSSGGDSAQYFGPGTRLTVL.

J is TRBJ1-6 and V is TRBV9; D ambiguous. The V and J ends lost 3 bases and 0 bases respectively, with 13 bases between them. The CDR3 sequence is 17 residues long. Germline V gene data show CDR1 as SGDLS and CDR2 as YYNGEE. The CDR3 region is CASSGPRESSYNSPLHF. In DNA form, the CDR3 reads TGTGCCAGCAGCGGACCCCGGGAGAGCTCCTATAATTCACCCCTCCACTTT.

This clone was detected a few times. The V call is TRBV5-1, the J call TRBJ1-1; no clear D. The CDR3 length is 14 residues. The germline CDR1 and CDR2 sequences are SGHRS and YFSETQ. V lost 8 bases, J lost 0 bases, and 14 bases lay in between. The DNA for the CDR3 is TGCGCCAGTCATATTAGAGGAATGAACACTGAAGCTTTCTTT. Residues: CASHIRGMNTEAFF. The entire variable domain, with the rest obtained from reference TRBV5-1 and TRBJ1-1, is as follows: KAGVTQTPRYLIKTRGQQVTLSCSPISGHRSVSWYQQTPGQGLQFLFEYFSETQRNKGNFPGRFSGRQFSNSRSEMNVSTLELGDSALYLCASHIRGMNTEAFFGQGTRLTVV.

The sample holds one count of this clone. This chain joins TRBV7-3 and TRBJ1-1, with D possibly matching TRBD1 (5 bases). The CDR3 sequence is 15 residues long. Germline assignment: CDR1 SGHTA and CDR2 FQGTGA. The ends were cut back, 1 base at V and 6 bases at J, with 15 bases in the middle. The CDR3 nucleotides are TGTGCCAGCAGCTTAAGGGGGGACGCGAGGGCTGAAGCTTTCTTT. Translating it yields CASSLRGDARAEAFF.

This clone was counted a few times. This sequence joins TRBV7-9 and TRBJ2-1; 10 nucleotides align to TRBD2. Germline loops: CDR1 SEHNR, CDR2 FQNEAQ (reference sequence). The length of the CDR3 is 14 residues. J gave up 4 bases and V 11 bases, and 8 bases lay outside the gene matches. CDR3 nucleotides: TGTGCCGGCACACTAGCGGGGACTTACAATGAGCAGTTCTTC. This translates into CAGTLAGTYNEQFF.

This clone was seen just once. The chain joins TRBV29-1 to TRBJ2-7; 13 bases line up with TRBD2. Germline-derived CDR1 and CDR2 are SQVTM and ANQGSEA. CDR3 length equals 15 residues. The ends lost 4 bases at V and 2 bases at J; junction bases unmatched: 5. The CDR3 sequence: CSVVGLAGETYEQYF. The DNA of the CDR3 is TGCAGCGTTGTCGGACTAGCGGGGGAAACCTACGAGCAGTACTTC.

In nucleotides, the CDR3 is TGTGCCTGGGCGAAGATGAACACTGAAGCTTTCTTT. Translating gives CAWAKMNTEAFF. V and J are TRBV30 and TRBJ1-1, with unresolved D. The CDR3 sequence is 12 residues long. Trimming shortened V by 5 bases and J by 0 bases, and 7 bases separated the two germline ends. Germline values: CDR1 GTSNPN, CDR2 SVGIG (reference sequence).

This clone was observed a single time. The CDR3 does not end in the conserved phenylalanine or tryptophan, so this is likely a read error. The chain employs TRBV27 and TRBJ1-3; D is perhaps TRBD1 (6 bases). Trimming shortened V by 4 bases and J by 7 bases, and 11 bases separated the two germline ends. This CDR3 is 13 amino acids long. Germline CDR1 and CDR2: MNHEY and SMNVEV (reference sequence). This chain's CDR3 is CASSYNQGNTIYL. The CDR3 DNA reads TGTGCCAGCAGTTATAATCAGGGGAACACCATATATTTG.

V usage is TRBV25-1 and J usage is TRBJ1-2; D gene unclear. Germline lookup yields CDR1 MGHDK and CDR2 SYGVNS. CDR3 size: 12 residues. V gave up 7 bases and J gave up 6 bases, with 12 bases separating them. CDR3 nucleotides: TGTGCCAGCACAAAGGCGGGTAATGGCTACACCTTC. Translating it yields CASTKAGNGYTF.

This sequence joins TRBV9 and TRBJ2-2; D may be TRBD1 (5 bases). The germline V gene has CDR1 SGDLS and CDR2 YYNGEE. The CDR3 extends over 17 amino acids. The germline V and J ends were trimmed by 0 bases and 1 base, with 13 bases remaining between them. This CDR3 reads CASSVEAGHRNTGELFF. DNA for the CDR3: TGTGCCAGCAGCGTAGAGGCCGGACACAGGAACACCGGGGAGCTGTTTTTT.

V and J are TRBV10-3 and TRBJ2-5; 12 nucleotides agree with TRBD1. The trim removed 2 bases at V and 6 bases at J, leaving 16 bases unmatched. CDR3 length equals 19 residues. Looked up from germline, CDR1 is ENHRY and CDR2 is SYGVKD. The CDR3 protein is CAISEDPPWGTGGLKTQYF. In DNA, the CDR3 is TGTGCCATCAGTGAGGATCCCCCTTGGGGGACAGGGGGCCTAAAGACCCAGTACTTC.

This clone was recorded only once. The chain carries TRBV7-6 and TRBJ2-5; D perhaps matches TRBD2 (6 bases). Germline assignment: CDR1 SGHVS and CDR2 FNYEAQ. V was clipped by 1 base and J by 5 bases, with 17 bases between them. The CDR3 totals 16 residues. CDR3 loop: CASSLVASASRETQYF. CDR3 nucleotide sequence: TGTGCCAGCAGCTTAGTGGCTAGCGCTAGTAGGGAGACCCAGTACTTC.

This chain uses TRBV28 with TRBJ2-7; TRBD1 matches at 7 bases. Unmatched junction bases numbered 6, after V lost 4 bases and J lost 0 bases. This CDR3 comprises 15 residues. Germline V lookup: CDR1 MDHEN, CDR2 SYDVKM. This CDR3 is CASSSSGTDSYEQYF. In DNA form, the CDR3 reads TGTGCCAGCAGTTCGTCCGGGACAGACTCCTACGAGCAGTACTTC.

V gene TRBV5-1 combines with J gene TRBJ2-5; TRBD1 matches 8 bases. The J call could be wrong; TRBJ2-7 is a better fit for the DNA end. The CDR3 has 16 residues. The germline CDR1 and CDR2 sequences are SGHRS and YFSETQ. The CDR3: CASSLEGQGAGYEQYF. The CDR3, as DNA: TGCGCCAGCAGCTTGGAGGGGCAGGGGGCGGGGTACGAGCAGTACTTC.

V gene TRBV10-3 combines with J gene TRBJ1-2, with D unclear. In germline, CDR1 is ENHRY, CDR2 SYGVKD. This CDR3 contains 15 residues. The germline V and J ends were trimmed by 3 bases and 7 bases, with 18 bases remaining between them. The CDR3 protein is CAISDNLRGEGGYTF. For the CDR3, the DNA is TGTGCCATCAGTGATAACCTCCGGGGTGAGGGTGGCTACACCTTC.

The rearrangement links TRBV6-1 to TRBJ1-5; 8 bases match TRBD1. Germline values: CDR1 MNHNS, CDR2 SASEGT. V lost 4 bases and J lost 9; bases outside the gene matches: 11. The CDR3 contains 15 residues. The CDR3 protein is CASSAGTGGERPQHF. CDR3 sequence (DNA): TGTGCCAGCAGTGCTGGAACAGGGGGGGAGAGGCCCCAGCATTTT.

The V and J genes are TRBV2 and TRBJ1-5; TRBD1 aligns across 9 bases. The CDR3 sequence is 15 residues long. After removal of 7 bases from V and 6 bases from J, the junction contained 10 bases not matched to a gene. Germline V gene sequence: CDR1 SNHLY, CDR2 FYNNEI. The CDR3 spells CASIPARGQGQPQHF. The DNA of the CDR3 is TGTGCCAGCATCCCGGCTCGGGGACAGGGTCAGCCCCAGCATTTT.

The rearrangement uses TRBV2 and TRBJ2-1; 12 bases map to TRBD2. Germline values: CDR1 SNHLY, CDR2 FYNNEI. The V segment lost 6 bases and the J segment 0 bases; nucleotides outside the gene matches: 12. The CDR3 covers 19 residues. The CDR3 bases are TGTGCCAGCAGCCGGTTGCCTAGCGGGGGGGTCGGCTCCTACAATGAGCAGTTCTTC. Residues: CASSRLPSGGVGSYNEQFF.

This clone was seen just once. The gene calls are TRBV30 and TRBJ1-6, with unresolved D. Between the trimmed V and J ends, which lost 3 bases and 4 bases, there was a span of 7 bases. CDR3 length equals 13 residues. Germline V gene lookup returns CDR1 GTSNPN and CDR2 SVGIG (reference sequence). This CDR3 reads CAWSLFYNSPLHF. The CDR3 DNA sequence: TGTGCCTGGAGCTTGTTTTATAATTCACCCCTCCACTTT.

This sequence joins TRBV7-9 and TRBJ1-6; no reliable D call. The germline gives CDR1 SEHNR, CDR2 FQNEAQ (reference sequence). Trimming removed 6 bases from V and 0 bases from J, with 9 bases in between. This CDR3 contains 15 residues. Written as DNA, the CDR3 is TGTGCCAGCAGGCCTCGGGACTCCTATAATTCACCCCTCCACTTT. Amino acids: CASRPRDSYNSPLHF.

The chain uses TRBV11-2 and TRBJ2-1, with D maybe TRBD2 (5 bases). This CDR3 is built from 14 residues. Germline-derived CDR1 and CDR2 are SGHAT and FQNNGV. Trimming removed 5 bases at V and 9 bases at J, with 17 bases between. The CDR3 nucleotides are TGTGCCAGCAGCATGGACTGGACCTACGGTGAGCAGTTCTTC. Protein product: CASSMDWTYGEQFF.

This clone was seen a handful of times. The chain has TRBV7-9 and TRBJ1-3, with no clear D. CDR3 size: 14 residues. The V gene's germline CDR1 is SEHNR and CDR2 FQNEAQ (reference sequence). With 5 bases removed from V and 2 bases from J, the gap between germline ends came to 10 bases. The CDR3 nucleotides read TGTGCCAGCAGCACTACTGAACCTGGAAACACCATATATTTT. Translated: CASSTTEPGNTIYF.

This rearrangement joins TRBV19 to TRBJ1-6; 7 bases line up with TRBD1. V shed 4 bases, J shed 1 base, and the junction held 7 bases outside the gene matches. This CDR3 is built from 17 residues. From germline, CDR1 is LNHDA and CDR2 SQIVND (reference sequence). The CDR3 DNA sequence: TGTGCCAGTAGTACGGACAGGCGAGGATCCTATAATTCACCCCTCCACTTT. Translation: CASSTDRRGSYNSPLHF.

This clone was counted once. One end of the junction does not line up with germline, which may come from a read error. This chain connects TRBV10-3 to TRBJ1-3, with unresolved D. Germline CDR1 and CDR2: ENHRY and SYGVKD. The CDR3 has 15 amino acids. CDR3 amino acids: CAISHATGSGDTIYF. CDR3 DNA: TGTGCCATCAGTCATGCGACGGGGAGTGGAGACACCATATATTTT.

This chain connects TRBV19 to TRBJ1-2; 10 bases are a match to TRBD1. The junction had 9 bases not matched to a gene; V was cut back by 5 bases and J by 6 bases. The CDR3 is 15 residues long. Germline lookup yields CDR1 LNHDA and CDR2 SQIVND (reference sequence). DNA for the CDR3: TGTGCCAGTAGTCCCCGGGACAGGGGAGTGGATGGCTACACCTTC. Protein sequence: CASSPRDRGVDGYTF.